This T cell receptor beta chain was observed in a study of shared clonotypes between healthy human individuals. Study-wide results and caveats: Sampling covered nothing but blood. Tissue TCR repertoires likely differ from those found in blood.

The CDR3 has 14 residues. CDR1 is SGHNT and CDR2 is YYREEE in the germline V gene (reference sequence). After removal of 9 bases from V and 5 bases from J, the junction contained 10 bases not matched to a gene. Deep was the level used in running the assay. Investigators spread the genomic DNA of each subset evenly over several immunoSEQ plates. As handled by the study authors: Filtering differed, since immunoSEQ gave only junction sequences and no quality scores. Clones were sequenced by immunoSEQ multiplex PCR, and TCRdb holds only the in-frame ones, with some missing. V and J calls and clone size follow that table, whereas D and trimming were derived from the DNA. There are millions of clones in the sample; more than 85% occur only once, and 0.39% lies in the top ten. To note about this clone: Its antigen is still unknown.

The gene calls are TRBV5-4 and TRBJ2-1; 8 nucleotides match TRBD1. The material sequenced was naive CD4+ T cells from PBMCs. The subset here: CD45RA+ positively selected. The receptor comes from a young man in good health. Some clones in this sample may be carry-over from other donors' samples. The chain's CDR3 is CATTMQGADNEQFF. CDR3 nucleotide sequence: TGTGCCACCACAATGCAGGGGGCGGACAATGAGCAGTTCTTC.